Below are 19 T cell receptor beta chains sequenced from a single sample in a study of blood T cells in healthy people across ages. Sample-barcoded 5' priming and a J-beta primer mix drove a second PCR of about 6 to 12 cycles. TCRdb ran MiXCR on the 5' RACE reads and lists one entry per CDR3 protein. Of around 520,000 distinct CDR3 sequences listed, approximately 26% were seen once; the top ten hold roughly 3.5%. The data also belong to a second study, concerning T cells of mothers and their children.

Sequencing input: blood. The receptors here all came from a boy aged 2 to 10 in good health.

This chain uses TRBV20-1 with TRBJ2-1; 12 bases line up with TRBD2. Germline CDR1 is DFQATT and CDR2 is SNEGSKA (reference sequence). The CDR3 length is 14 residues. The trim removed 5 bases at V and 5 bases at J, leaving 4 bases unmatched. In nucleotides, the CDR3 is TGCAGTGCTGATCTAGCGGGAGGGAACAATGAGCAGTTCTTC. Its translation is CSADLAGGNNEQFF.

The chain couples TRBV7-9 to TRBJ2-1, with unresolved D. The germline V gene has CDR1 SEHNR and CDR2 FQNEAQ (reference sequence). This CDR3 region has 12 residues. Trimming stripped 1 base from V and 12 bases from J, with 10 bases between. CDR3: CASSLEGGRQFF. CDR3 bases: TGTGCCAGCAGCTTAGAGGGCGGACGGCAGTTCTTC.

This clonotype was seen once. CDR3 nucleotides: TGTGCCAGCTCTACCGAGAGGAACACTGAAGCTTTCTTT. Translation: CASSTERNTEAFF. The rearrangement uses TRBV18 and TRBJ1-1, with D hard to call. The CDR3 has 13 residues. Germline assignment: CDR1 KGHSH and CDR2 LQKENI. Trimming cost V 6 bases and J 1 base, with 9 bases left between them.

This chain joins TRBV7-2 and TRBJ2-7; TRBD2 is a possible D gene (6 bases). The germline gives CDR1 SGHTA, CDR2 FQGNSA. Trimming pared 5 bases from V and 4 bases from J, leaving 18 bases between. The CDR3 sequence is 15 residues long. CDR3 sequence: CASSPGARRGYEQYF. The CDR3, as DNA: TGTGCCAGCAGCCCCGGTGCCAGGAGGGGATACGAGCAGTACTTC.

This clonotype was recorded a few times. The rearrangement joins TRBV6-5 to TRBJ2-1, with D perhaps matching TRBD1 (6 bases). V lost 6 bases, J lost 4 bases, and 13 bases lay in between. The CDR3 contains 14 residues. Per germline, CDR1 MNHEY and CDR2 SVGAGI. The CDR3: CASSRKRGYNEQFF. DNA for the CDR3: TGTGCCAGCAGCCGCAAAAGGGGGTACAATGAGCAGTTCTTC.

This clonotype has only a few counts. This rearrangement joins TRBV12-3 or TRBV12-4 to TRBJ2-7; 7 bases match TRBD1. The CDR3 is 14 residues long. The J segment lost 3 bases and the V segment lost 6 bases, leaving 8 bases of the junction unmatched. CDR3 residues: CASSYRDSLYEQYF. Here the CDR3 DNA reads TGTGCCAGCAGCTACCGGGACAGTCTCTACGAGCAGTACTTC.

The V call is TRBV19, the J call TRBJ2-1; TRBD2 might be the D (6 bases). CDR3 length: 14 amino acids. V lost 3 bases to trimming and J lost 8 bases, with 14 bases between them. The V gene's germline CDR1 is LNHDA and CDR2 SQIVND (reference sequence). Written as DNA, the CDR3 is TGTGCCAGTAGTATCGTACGGGACTCCCATGAGCAGTTCTTC. Its translation is CASSIVRDSHEQFF.

V and J are TRBV12-3 or TRBV12-4 and TRBJ1-6; TRBD1 matches 8 bases. V lost 5 bases to trimming and J lost 5 bases; unmatched junction nucleotides: 8. CDR3 length equals 16 residues. The CDR3 is CASSPTTGDNNSPLHF. Here the CDR3 DNA reads TGTGCCAGCAGTCCCACGACAGGGGATAATAATTCACCCCTCCACTTT.

This clonotype was seen a few times. The V call is TRBV7-9, the J call TRBJ2-7, with 12 bases fitting TRBD2. The CDR3 has 17 amino acids. V was pared by 5 bases and J by 3 bases, with 11 bases of the junction left unmatched. Germline lookup yields CDR1 SEHNR and CDR2 FQNEAQ (reference sequence). The DNA of the CDR3 is TGTGCCAGCAGCCCCCGACTAGCGGGAGAAGTGAACTACGAGCAGTACTTC. Residues: CASSPRLAGEVNYEQYF. The full variable domain, completed using reference TRBV7-9 and TRBJ2-7, is DTGVSQNPRHKITKRGQNVTFRCDPISEHNRLYWYRQTLGQGPEFLTYFQNEAQLEKSRLLSDRFSAERPKGSFSTLEIQRTEQGDSAMYLCASSPRLAGEVNYEQYFGPGTRLTVT.

This clonotype was counted a few times. The chain couples TRBV2 to TRBJ2-5; the D gene is possibly TRBD2 (6 bases). CDR1 SNHLY and CDR2 FYNNEI come from the germline V gene. Trimming took 2 bases from V and 1 from J, leaving 20 bases between them. This CDR3 has 18 amino acids. CDR3 loop: CASSEPGRQAGFQETQYF. Written as DNA, the CDR3 is TGTGCCAGCAGTGAACCAGGGAGGCAGGCGGGGTTCCAAGAGACCCAGTACTTC.

This sequence joins TRBV12-3 or TRBV12-4 and TRBJ1-2, with 8 bases fitting TRBD1. Losses at the gene ends were 6 bases for V and 3 bases for J; bases not matched to a gene: 3. This CDR3 has 13 residues. CDR3 nucleotides: TGTGCCAGCAGCCCGGGACAGGACTATGGCTACACCTTC. This gives the protein CASSPGQDYGYTF.

This rearrangement joins TRBV3-1 to TRBJ2-5, with 7 nucleotides matching TRBD1. The end of the DNA aligns better with TRBJ2-7, so the J call may be wrong. The CDR3 has 14 amino acids. CDR1 and CDR2 (germline): LGHDT, YNNKEL (reference sequence). CDR3 region: CASSSHRGSSEQYF. The CDR3, as DNA: TGTGCCAGCAGCTCCCACAGGGGCTCAAGCGAGCAGTACTTC.

The genes are TRBV5-1 and TRBJ2-6, with 10 bases fitting TRBD1. Germline V gene sequence: CDR1 SGHRS, CDR2 YFSETQ. Germline trimming cut 3 bases from V and 1 base from J; bases unmatched to any gene: 7. The CDR3 has 18 amino acids. The CDR3 DNA is TGCGCCAGCAGCTCACTATCGGGACAGGGGTCTGGGGCCAACGTCCTGACTTTC. Amino acid sequence: CASSSLSGQGSGANVLTF. The variable domain in full, with the rest retrieved from reference TRBV5-1 and TRBJ2-6, is KAGVTQTPRYLIKTRGQQVTLSCSPISGHRSVSWYQQTPGQGLQFLFEYFSETQRNKGNFPGRFSGRQFSNSRSEMNVSTLELGDSALYLCASSSLSGQGSGANVLTFGAGSRLTVL.

This clonotype was found many times. The chain couples TRBV30 to TRBJ2-4; 9 bases agree with TRBD2. The CDR3 sequence is 16 residues long. With V trimmed by 3 bases and J by 6 bases, 12 bases remained unmatched. Per germline, CDR1 GTSNPN and CDR2 SVGIG (reference sequence). CDR3 DNA sequence: TGTGCCTGGAGCATCCCACGGCTAGCGGGAAGAAACATTCAGTACTTC. Protein: CAWSIPRLAGRNIQYF.

This clonotype showed up many times. CDR3 DNA: TGTGCCAGCTCACCTTCCGGGACAGTTGCCTACGAGCAGTACTTC. Translated, it gives CASSPSGTVAYEQYF. This chain joins TRBV18 and TRBJ2-7; 7 positions match TRBD1. In germline, CDR1 is KGHSH, CDR2 LQKENI. The CDR3 has 15 amino acids. V lost 3 bases and J lost 2; bases outside the gene matches: 7.

The rearrangement links TRBV20-1 to TRBJ1-5; D uncertain. Per germline, CDR1 DFQATT and CDR2 SNEGSKA (reference sequence). Trimming removed 3 bases from V and 0 bases from J, with 18 bases in between. The CDR3 runs 17 residues. Here the CDR3 reads CSARGNIGDFSNQPQHF. CDR3 DNA: TGCAGTGCTAGGGGGAATATTGGCGATTTTAGCAATCAGCCCCAGCATTTT.

About this clonotype itself: The DNA is omitted, as the CDR3 cannot be located on it reliably, and the CDR3 follows TCRdb's listing. The rearrangement links TRBV6-6 to TRBJ1-2; TRBD1, the table's D call, lacks a check against the DNA. Germline V gives CDR1 MNHNY, CDR2 SVGAGI (reference sequence). The CDR3 sequence runs 14 residues, both termini included. The CDR3 here is CASSPFGAGNGYTF.

This clonotype was observed at least ten times. The chain joins TRBV2 to TRBJ2-5; D is unresolved. Germline V lookup: CDR1 SNHLY, CDR2 FYNNEI. This CDR3 contains 12 residues. The V gene lost 4 bases and the J gene lost 0 bases, with 3 bases spanning the gap. The CDR3 spells CASSGYQETQYF. CDR3 DNA sequence: TGTGCCAGCAGTGGGTACCAAGAGACCCAGTACTTC.

The V and J genes are TRBV4-3 and TRBJ1-4, with D perhaps TRBD1 (5 bases). The V end lost 0 bases, the J end lost 6 bases, and 5 bases lay between the germline ends. The CDR3 is made up of 13 amino acids. Germline lookup yields CDR1 LGHNA and CDR2 YSLEER. This chain's CDR3 is CASSQDRDEKLFF. The DNA for the CDR3 is TGCGCCAGCAGCCAAGACAGGGATGAAAAACTGTTTTTT.